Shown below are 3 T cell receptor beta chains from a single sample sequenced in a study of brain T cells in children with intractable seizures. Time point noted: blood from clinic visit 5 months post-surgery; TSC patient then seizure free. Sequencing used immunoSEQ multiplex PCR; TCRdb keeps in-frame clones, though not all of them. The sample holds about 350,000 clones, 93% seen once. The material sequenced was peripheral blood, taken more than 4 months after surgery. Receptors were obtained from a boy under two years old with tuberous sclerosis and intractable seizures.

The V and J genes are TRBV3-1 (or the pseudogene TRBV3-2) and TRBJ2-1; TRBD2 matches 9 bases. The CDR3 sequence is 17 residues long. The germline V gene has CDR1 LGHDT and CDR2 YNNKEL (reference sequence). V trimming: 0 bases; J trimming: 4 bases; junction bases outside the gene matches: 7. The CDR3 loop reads CASSQDRASGTYNEQFF. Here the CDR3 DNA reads TGTGCCAGCAGCCAAGATAGGGCTAGCGGGACTTACAATGAGCAGTTCTTC.

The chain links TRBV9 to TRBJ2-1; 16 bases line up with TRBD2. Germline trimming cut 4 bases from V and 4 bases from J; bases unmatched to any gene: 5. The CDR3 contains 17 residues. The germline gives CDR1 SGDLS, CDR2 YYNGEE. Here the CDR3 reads CASSMGTSGRAYNEQFF. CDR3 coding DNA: TGTGCCAGCAGCATGGGGACTAGCGGGAGGGCGTACAATGAGCAGTTCTTC.

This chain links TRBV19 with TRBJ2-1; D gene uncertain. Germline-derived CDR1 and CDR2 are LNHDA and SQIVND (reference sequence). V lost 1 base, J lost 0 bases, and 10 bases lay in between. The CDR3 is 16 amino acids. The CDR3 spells CASSIVGLSSYNEQFF. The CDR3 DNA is TGTGCCAGTAGTATAGTGGGGTTGAGCTCCTACAATGAGCAGTTCTTC.